Reported below is one T cell receptor beta chain. TCRdb's table, derived via immunoSEQ multiplex PCR, lists solely in-frame clones and lacks some. Among about 2.4 million clones listed, around nine tenths were seen once. The data were obtained in a study of shared clonotypes between healthy human individuals. Germline loops: CDR1 KGHSH, CDR2 LQKENI. The CDR3 consists of 17 residues. Deletions cut 2 bases from V and 2 bases from J, with 17 bases between. V and J are TRBV18 and TRBJ2-3; a possible D gene is TRBD2 (5 bases). Sequences were obtained from naive CD4+ T cells sorted from blood. Described subset: CD45RA+ positively selected. The TCR originated in a man aged 18-30 years in good health. CDR3 sequence (DNA): TGTGCCAGCTCACCATCGGCGGGTCGGGATTTCACAGATACGCAGTATTTT. It specifies CASSPSAGRDFTDTQYF.